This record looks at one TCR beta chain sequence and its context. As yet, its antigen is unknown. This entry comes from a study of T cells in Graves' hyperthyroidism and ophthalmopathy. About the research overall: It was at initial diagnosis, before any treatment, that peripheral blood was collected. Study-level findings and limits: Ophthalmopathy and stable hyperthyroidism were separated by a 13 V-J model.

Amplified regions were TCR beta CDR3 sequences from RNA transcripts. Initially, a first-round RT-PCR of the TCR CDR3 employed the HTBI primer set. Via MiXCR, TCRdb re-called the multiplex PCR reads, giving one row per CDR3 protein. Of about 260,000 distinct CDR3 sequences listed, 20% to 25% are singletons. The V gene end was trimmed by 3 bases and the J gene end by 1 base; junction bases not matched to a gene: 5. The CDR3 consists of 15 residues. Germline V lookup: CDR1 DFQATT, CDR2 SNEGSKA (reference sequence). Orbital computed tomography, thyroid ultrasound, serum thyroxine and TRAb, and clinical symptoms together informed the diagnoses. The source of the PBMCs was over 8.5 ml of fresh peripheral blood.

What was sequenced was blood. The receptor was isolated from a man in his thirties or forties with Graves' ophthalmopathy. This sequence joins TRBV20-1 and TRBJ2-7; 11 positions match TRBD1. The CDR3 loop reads CSASPGTGGSYEQYF. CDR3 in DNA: TGCAGTGCTAGTCCCGGGACAGGGGGTTCCTACGAGCAGTACTTC.